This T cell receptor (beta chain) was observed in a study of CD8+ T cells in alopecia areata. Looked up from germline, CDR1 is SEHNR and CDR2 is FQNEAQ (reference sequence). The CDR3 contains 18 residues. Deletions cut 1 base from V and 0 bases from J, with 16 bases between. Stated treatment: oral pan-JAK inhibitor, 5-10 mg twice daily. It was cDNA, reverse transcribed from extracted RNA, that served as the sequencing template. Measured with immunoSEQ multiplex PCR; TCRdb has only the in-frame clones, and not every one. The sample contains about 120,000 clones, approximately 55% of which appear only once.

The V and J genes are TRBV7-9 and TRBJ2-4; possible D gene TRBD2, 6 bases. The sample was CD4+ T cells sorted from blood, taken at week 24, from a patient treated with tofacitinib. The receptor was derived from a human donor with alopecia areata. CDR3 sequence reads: CASSLGGSGGKAKNIQYF. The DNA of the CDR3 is TGTGCCAGCAGCTTAGGGGGCTCCGGAGGGAAAGCCAAAAACATTCAGTACTTC.